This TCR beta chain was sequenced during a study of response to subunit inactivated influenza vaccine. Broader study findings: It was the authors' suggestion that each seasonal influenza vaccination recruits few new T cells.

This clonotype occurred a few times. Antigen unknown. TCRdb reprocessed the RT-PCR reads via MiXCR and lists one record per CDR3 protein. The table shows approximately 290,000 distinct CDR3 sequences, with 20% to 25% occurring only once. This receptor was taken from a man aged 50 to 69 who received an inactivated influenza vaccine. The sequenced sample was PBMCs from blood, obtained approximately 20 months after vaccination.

This CDR3 is CASSYGGEWGNQPQHF. In DNA form, the CDR3 reads TGTGCCAGCAGTTACGGAGGGGAGTGGGGGAATCAGCCCCAGCATTTT. The J gene is TRBJ1-5, the V gene TRBV6-2 or TRBV6-3, with D possibly TRBD1 on 5 matching bases. The CDR3 has 16 amino acids. V gave up 2 bases and J gave up 4 bases, with 15 bases separating them. Germline loops: CDR1 MNHEY, CDR2 SVGEGT.